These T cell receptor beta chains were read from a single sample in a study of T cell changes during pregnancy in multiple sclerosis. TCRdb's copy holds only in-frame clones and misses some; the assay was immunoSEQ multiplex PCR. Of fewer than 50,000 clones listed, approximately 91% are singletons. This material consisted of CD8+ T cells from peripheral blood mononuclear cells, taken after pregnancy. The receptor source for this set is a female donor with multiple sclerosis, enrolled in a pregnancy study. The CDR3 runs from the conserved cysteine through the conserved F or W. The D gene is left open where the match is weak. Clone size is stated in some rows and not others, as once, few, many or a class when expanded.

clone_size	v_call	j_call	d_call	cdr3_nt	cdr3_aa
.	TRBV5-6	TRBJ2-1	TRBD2	TGTGCCAGCAGCTCCCTGACTAGCGGCAATGTAAATGAGCAGTTCTTC	CASSSLTSGNVNEQFF
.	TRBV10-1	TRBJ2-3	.	TGCGCCAGCAGTGATCAGGGAACAGATACGCAGTATTTT	CASSDQGTDTQYF
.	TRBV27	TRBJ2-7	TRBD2	TGTGCCAGCAGAACGGGCTTCGGGGGGACCTACGAGCAGTACTTC	CASRTGFGGTYEQYF
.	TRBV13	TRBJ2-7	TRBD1	TGTGCCAGCAGCTCCCCTAGACAGGGGGTGGCCTACGAGCAGTACTTC	CASSSPRQGVAYEQYF
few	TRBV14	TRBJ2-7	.	TGTGCCAGCAGCCAAGACTTATCCTACGAGCAGTACTTC	CASSQDLSYEQYF
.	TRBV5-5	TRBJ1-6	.	TGTGCCAGCAGCTTATGGGGGGATTCACCCCTCCACTTT	CASSLWGDSPLHF
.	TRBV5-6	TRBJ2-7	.	TGTGCCAGCAGCTTGGGATCGACAGTCCACGAGCAGTACTTC	CASSLGSTVHEQYF
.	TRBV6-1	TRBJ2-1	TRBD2	TGTGCCAGCAGTGTTCGGGAGGAGGGCTACAATGAGCAGTTCTTC	CASSVREEGYNEQFF
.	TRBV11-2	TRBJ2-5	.	TGTGCCAGCAGCTTAGTCGGAGGGAAGGGCCAAGAGACCCAGTACTTC	CASSLVGGKGQETQYF
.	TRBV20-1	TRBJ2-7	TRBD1	TGCAGTGTGAGACAGGGTTACGAGCAGTACTTC	CSVRQGYEQYF
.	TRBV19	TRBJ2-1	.	TGTGCCAGTAGTGAGCCAGGCTCGGATGAGCAGTTCTTC	CASSEPGSDEQFF
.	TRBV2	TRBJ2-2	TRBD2	TGTGCCAGCAGTGTAACTAGCGGGGATCCTAGTCCGGGCGGGGAGCTGTTTTTT	CASSVTSGDPSPGGELFF
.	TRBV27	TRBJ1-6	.	TGTGCCAGCAGTTTAAGCCCTTTATCACCCCTCCACTTT	CASSLSPLSPLHF
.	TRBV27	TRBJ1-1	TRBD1	TGTGCCAGCAGTTTAAGACAGGGGGTGACAGGCACTGAAGCTTTCTTT	CASSLRQGVTGTEAFF
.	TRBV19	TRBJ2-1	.	TGTGCCAGTAGTATAGGACTAGTTCGTTACAATGAGCAGTTCTTC	CASSIGLVRYNEQFF
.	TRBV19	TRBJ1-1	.	TGTGCCATCCGGACAGCGAACACTGAAGCTTTCTTT	CAIRTANTEAFF
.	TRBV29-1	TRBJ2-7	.	TGCAGCGTTGAAGATCACGGGGAAATCCACGAGCAGTACTTC	CSVEDHGEIHEQYF
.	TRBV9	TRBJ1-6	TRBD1	TGTGCCAGCAGCGCCCGTCCCGGGACAGGGGATTCACCCCTCCACTTT	CASSARPGTGDSPLHF
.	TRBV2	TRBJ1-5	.	TGTGCCAGCAGTGAAGACCGGGAAAGACGGTATCGGCAGCCCCAGCATTTT	CASSEDRERRYRQPQHF
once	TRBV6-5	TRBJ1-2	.	TGTGCCAGCAGTTACTCGGGAAGGGGCGACTATGGCTACACCTTC	CASSYSGRGDYGYTF
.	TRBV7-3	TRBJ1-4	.	TGTGCCAGCAGCAAAAGTGGGGACTGGGGTGAAAAACTGTTTTTT	CASSKSGDWGEKLFF
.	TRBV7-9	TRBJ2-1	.	TGTGCCAGCAGCCGCCCTAGAGCCCAATACAATGAGCAGTTCTTC	CASSRPRAQYNEQFF
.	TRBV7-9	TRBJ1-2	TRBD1	TGTGCCAGCAGCCACGCGGGACAGGGAGACTATGGCTACACCTTC	CASSHAGQGDYGYTF
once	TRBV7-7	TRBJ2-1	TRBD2	TGTGCTAGCAGCGCCCTGACTGGCGGGGGGTACAATGAGCAGTTCTTC	CASSALTGGGYNEQFF
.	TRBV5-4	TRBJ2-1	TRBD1	TGTGCCAGCAGCTTTCCCCAGGGGGTTTACAATGAGCAGTTCTTC	CASSFPQGVYNEQFF
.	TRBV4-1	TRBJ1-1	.	TGCGCCAGCAGCCAACTCAGGGGTGCCACTGAAGCTTTCTTT	CASSQLRGATEAFF
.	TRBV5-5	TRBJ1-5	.	TGTGCCAGCAGCAAGGACAGAAAATATCAGCCCCAGCATTTT	CASSKDRKYQPQHF
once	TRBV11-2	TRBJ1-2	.	TGTGCCAGCAGCTTAGGTCAGGGAGGGTATGGCTACACCTTC	CASSLGQGGYGYTF
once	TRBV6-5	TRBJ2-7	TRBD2	TGTGCCAGCAGCTACAGAACTAGCGGGGCCTCCTACGAGCAGTACTTC	CASSYRTSGASYEQYF
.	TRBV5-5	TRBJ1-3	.	TGTGCCAGCAGCTCGGACAGCTACTCTGGAAACACCATATATTTT	CASSSDSYSGNTIYF
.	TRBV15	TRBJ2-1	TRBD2	TGTGCCACCCGCGGGGGGGCTTTATACAATGAGCAGTTCTTC	CATRGGALYNEQFF
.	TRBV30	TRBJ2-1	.	TGTGCCTGGCGCGAGGACTCCAACAATGAGCAGTTCTTC	CAWREDSNNEQFF
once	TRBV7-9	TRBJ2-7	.	TGTGCCAGCAGCCAAGGGCCGGGGAGAGACTACGAGCAGTACTTC	CASSQGPGRDYEQYF
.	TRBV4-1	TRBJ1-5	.	TGCGCCAGCAGCCAACCAGAAGAGGGGGTCTTCAATCAGCCCCAGCATTTT	CASSQPEEGVFNQPQHF
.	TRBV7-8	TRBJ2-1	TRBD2	TGTGCCAGCAGCTTAGCTATGGCGGGGGGCCCATACTACAATGAGCAGTTCTTC	CASSLAMAGGPYYNEQFF
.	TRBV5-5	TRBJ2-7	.	TGTGCCAGCAGCTTGATGACAGGACGCTACGAGCAGTACTTC	CASSLMTGRYEQYF
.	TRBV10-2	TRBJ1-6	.	TGCGCCAGCAGTGAGGGCCCACCCCTCCACTTT	CASSEGPPLHF
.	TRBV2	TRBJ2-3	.	TGTGCCAGCAGTGATCCCGGGGGGCTTAGCACAGATACGCAGTATTTT	CASSDPGGLSTDTQYF
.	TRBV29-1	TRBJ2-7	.	TGCAGCGTTGTTACCGGGGGCTACGAGCAGTACTTC	CSVVTGGYEQYF
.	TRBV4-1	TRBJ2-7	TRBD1	TGCGCCAGCAGCCATCCGGGACAGAACGAGCAGTACTTC	CASSHPGQNEQYF
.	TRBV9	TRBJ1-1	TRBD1	TGTGCCAGCAGCGTAGCTACAGGGGGCCTAATGAACACTGAAGCTTTCTTT	CASSVATGGLMNTEAFF
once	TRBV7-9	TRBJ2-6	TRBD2	TGTGCCAGCAGCTTAGAATTAGCGGGGGGATCTGGGGCCAACGTCCTGACTTTC	CASSLELAGGSGANVLTF
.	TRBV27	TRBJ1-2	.	TGTGCCAGCAGTTTTGGCCCTACAGACGGCTACACCTTC	CASSFGPTDGYTF
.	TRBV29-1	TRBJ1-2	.	TGCAGCGTTGACCGGGTGGATGGCTACACCTTC	CSVDRVDGYTF
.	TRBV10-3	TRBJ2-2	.	TGTGCCATCAGTGAGTCAGTTAACAAGAACACCGGGGAGCTGTTTTTT	CAISESVNKNTGELFF
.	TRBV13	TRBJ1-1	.	TGTGCCAGCAGCTTAAGGGGGGGCACTGAAGCTTTCTTT	CASSLRGGTEAFF
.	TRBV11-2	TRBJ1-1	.	TGTGCCAGCAGCCTCTGGAATCTGAAGGCAGGGGAGACTTTCTTT	CASSLWNLKAGETFF
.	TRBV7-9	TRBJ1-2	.	TGTGCCAGCAGCTCGGGACTGGGCTACACCTTC	CASSSGLGYTF
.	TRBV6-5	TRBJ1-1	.	TGTGCCAGCAGTAATACAGGTGGCACTGAAGCTTTCTTT	CASSNTGGTEAFF
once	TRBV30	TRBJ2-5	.	TGTGCCTGGCACACTTTAGGGGGAGAGACCCAGTACTTC	CAWHTLGGETQYF
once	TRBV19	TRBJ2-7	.	TGTGCCAGTAGTCTTCGGGACACGTCCTACGAGCAGTACTTC	CASSLRDTSYEQYF
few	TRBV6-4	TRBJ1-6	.	TGTGCCAGCAGTGAAGCGGCTTACAATTCACCCCTCCACTTT	CASSEAAYNSPLHF
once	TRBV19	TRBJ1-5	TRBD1	TGTGCCAGTAGACTGGGACAGGCAAGTAATCAGCCCCAGCATTTT	CASRLGQASNQPQHF
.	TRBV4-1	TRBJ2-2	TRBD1	TGCGCCAGCAGTCCAGGGGGCGGGGAGCTGTTTTTT	CASSPGGGELFF
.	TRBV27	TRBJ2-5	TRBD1	TGTGCCAGCAGTACCGGACAGGGGTTTCAGACCCAGTACTTC	CASSTGQGFQTQYF
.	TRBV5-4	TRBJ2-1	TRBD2	TGTGCCAGCAGCTTCAGCGGGGGGGCACGCAATGAGCAGTTCTTC	CASSFSGGARNEQFF
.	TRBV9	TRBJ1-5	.	TGTGCCAGCAGCCGGTCGTCGGGGCAGCCCCAGCATTTT	CASSRSSGQPQHF
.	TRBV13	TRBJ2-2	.	TGTGCCTGTCCAGGGGATAAGAACACCGGGGAGCTGTTTTTT	CACPGDKNTGELFF
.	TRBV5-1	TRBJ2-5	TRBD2	TGCGCCAGCAGGGGACTAGCGGGGGTCCAAGAGACCCAGTACTTC	CASRGLAGVQETQYF
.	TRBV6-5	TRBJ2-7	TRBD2	TGTGCCAGCAGTTCATATAGCGGGGGTCTCTACGAGCAGTACTTC	CASSSYSGGLYEQYF